The clone carrying this T cell receptor beta chain was seen a handful of times. The antigen remains unidentified. The sample originates from a study of STAT3 mutations in large granular lymphocyte leukemia. Findings and limits, study-wide: At least one immunodominant TCR beta clonotype appeared in every T-cell large granular lymphocyte leukemia patient.

This table comes from immunoSEQ multiplex PCR, and its TCRdb copy is limited to in-frame clones, with some not included. The sample yields about 10,000 clones, approximately 90% seen once. With 4 bases clipped from V and 5 bases from J, the junction kept 5 bases outside the gene matches. Germline CDR1 reads SGHNT; CDR2 reads YYREEE (reference sequence). The CDR3 has 16 residues. The sequenced material came from peripheral blood mononuclear cells. This chain joins TRBV5-4 and TRBJ2-5, with TRBD2 matching 16 bases. The origin of this receptor is a man between 60 and 75 years old with T-cell large granular lymphocyte leukemia. Some clones in this sample may be carry-over from other donors' samples. CDR3 nucleotides: TGTGCCAGCAGCCCGGGACTAGCGGGAGGGTTGGAGACCCAGTACTTC. Protein sequence: CASSPGLAGGLETQYF.